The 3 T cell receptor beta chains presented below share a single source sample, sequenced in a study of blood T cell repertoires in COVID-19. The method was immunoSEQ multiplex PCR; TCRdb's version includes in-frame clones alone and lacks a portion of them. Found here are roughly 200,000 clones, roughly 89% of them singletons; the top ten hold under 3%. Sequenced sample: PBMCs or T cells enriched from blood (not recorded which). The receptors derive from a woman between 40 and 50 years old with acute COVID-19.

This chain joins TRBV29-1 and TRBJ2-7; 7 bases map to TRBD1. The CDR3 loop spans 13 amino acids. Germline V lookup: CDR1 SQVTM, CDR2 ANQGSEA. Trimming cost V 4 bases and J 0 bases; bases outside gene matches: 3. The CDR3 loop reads CSVVTGSSYEQYF. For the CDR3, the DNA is TGCAGCGTTGTGACAGGGAGCTCCTACGAGCAGTACTTC.

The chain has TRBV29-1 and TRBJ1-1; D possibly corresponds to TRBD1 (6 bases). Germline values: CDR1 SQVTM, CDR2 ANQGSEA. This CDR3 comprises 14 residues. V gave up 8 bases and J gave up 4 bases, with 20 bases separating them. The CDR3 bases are TGCAGCTCGCGGGGGGCAGACGATGCCACTGAAGCTTTCTTT. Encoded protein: CSSRGADDATEAFF.

The chain's CDR3 is CASSNSGPSSYNEQFF. Written as DNA, the CDR3 is TGTGCCAGTAGTAATAGCGGCCCGAGCTCCTACAATGAGCAGTTCTTC. The chain carries TRBV19 and TRBJ2-1, with D possibly matching TRBD2 (6 bases). The germline V gene has CDR1 LNHDA and CDR2 SQIVND (reference sequence). Deletions cut 4 bases from V and 0 bases from J, with 13 bases between. This CDR3 spans 16 amino acids.